A selection of T cell receptor beta chains follows, all from one sample in a study of T cell repertoires in cytomegalovirus infection. No antigen has been identified for these receptors. TCRdb ran MiXCR on the reads and lists one entry per CDR3 protein. The data show 450,000 to 600,000 distinct CDR3 sequences, 40% to 50% seen once. The sample consisted of cultured PBMCs, taken from culture after CMV antigen stimulation. These receptor sequences come from a human donor in good health (CMV status not recorded). Some clones in this sample may be carry-over from other donors' samples. CDR3s include the opening cysteine and the closing phenylalanine or tryptophan. The D gene is left open where the match is weak. Expanded clones get a size class; other rows say once, few or many, or leave the size out.

clone_size d_call j_call v_call cdr3_nt cdr3_aa
few - TRBJ2-7 TRBV20-1 TGCAGTGCCCTCCCTGGGGGGGGCGGTCGCGCGGGGTACGAGCAGTACTTC CSALPGGGGRAGYEQYF
- - TRBJ2-3 TRBV7-6 TGTGCCAGCAGCTTCCGGCGTGGCGGCAGCACAGATACGCAGTATTTT CASSFRRGGSTDTQYF
- TRBD2 TRBJ2-2 TRBV30 TGTGCCTGGAAGGGACTAGTCATCACCGGGGAGCTGTTTTTT CAWKGLVITGELFF
once - TRBJ1-4 TRBV12-3/TRBV12-4 TGTGCCAGCAGTTTAATGGGGCGCAGTGAAAAACTGTTTTTT CASSLMGRSEKLFF
- TRBD2 TRBJ2-3 TRBV25-1 TGTGCCAGCAGTGATCGCCCCCTAGCGGGGTCTAGCACAGATACGCAGTATTTT CASSDRPLAGSSTDTQYF
- - TRBJ1-4 TRBV19 TGTGCCAGTAGTACGACCGAAAAACTGTTTTTT CASSTTEKLFF
- - TRBJ2-7 TRBV27 TGTGCCAGCAGTTTATCGGGGGGTCGGGGCTCCTACGAGCAGTACTTC CASSLSGGRGSYEQYF
once - TRBJ1-4 TRBV2 TGTGCCAGCACTCAGGGGTTTAATGAAAAACTGTTTTTT CASTQGFNEKLFF
- - TRBJ1-5 TRBV18 TGTGCCAGCTCACCACAGGTTAGCAATCAGCCCCAGCATTTT CASSPQVSNQPQHF
- TRBD2 TRBJ2-3 TRBV5-4 TGTGCCAGCACCGCGACTAGCGGGAGCACAGATACGCAGTATTTT CASTATSGSTDTQYF
- - TRBJ2-2 TRBV11-3 TGTGCCAGCAGCCCGAGAGGGGAAGAATCCGGGGAGCTGTTTTTT CASSPRGEESGELFF
- TRBD2 TRBJ2-1 TRBV6-6 TGTGCCAGCAGAGTAACTAGCGGGAGACAGTTCTTC CASRVTSGRQFF
- - TRBJ2-7 TRBV7-8 TGTGCCAGCAGCGGTGGGGCGGGCCGATCCTCCTACGAGCAGTACTTC CASSGGAGRSSYEQYF
- - TRBJ2-7 TRBV5-4 TGTGCCAGCAGCCCCCAGGGGGCGGGAGGTTCCTACGAGCAGTACTTC CASSPQGAGGSYEQYF
- - TRBJ2-7 TRBV7-9 TGTGCCAGCAGCTTATCTGGCTCCGAGCAGTACTTC CASSLSGSEQYF
- - TRBJ2-7 TRBV7-9 TGTGCCAGCAGGCGGGACACCTCCTACGAGCAGTACTTC CASRRDTSYEQYF
- - TRBJ2-2 TRBV7-6 TGTGCCAGCAGCATACCTTATCGGGGAAACACCGGGGTGCTGTTTTTT CASSIPYRGNTGVLFF
few - TRBJ2-3 TRBV7-2 TGTGCCAGCACCTTACACGGGAGAACAGATACGCAGTATTTT CASTLHGRTDTQYF
many - TRBJ1-5 TRBV7-2 TGTGCCAGCAGCTTAGAGTTCTCAGCGTATAGCAATCAGCCCCAGCATTTT CASSLEFSAYSNQPQHF
- - TRBJ2-1 TRBV7-2 TGTGCCAGCAGCTTCCTGGGTCCAACATCCAATGAGCAGTTCTTC CASSFLGPTSNEQFF
- - TRBJ2-1 TRBV11-1 TGTGCCAGCAAGGGGACGCCTTACAATGAGCAGTTCTTC CASKGTPYNEQFF
medium-sized TRBD2 TRBJ2-3 TRBV7-2 TGTGCCAGCAGCCTAGGGAGCGGGGGCACAGATACGCAGTATTTT CASSLGSGGTDTQYF
- - TRBJ2-5 TRBV7-8 TGTGCCAGCAGCTCACCGTGGTGGGGAGGTGGAGAGACCCAGTACTTC CASSSPWWGGGETQYF
- TRBD2 TRBJ2-3 TRBV27 TGTGCCAGCAGCGAAATAGCGGGGGCGGTCACAGATACGCAGTATTTT CASSEIAGAVTDTQYF
- - TRBJ2-2 TRBV7-8 TGTGCCAGCAGCTTAGTACAGGGGGGGTCCGGGGAGCTGTTTTTT CASSLVQGGSGELFF
- TRBD1 TRBJ2-5 TRBV20-1 TGCAGTGCCTTGACAGGGTTTGGGACCCAGTACTTC CSALTGFGTQYF
- - TRBJ2-7 TRBV7-4 TGTGCCAGCAGCCCATACCCTGTTAAGCAGTACTTC CASSPYPVKQYF
- TRBD2 TRBJ2-1 TRBV7-2 TGTGCCAGCAGCTCCACTAGCGGGAGAGGATATGAGCAGTTCTTC CASSSTSGRGYEQFF
once - TRBJ1-1 TRBV19 TGTGCCAGTAGTAATCGGGGGTGGAACACTGAAGCTTTCTTT CASSNRGWNTEAFF
- - TRBJ2-7 TRBV4-1 TGCGCCAGCAGCCAAGGAGGGGGCGAGCAGTACTTC CASSQGGGEQYF
- TRBD1 TRBJ1-5 TRBV6-6 TGTGCCAGCAGTTCTCCCCCGTCTCGGGACAGGGGGCATCAGCCCCAGCATTTT CASSSPPSRDRGHQPQHF
- - TRBJ2-5 TRBV4-2 TGTGCCAGCAGCCAAGATAGGATGGGGGACCAGTACTTC CASSQDRMGDQYF
- - TRBJ1-4 TRBV6-1 TGTGCCAGCAGTGAAGAGGGGGGGGAAAAACTGTTTTTT CASSEEGGEKLFF
few - TRBJ1-1 TRBV12-3/TRBV12-4 TGTGCCAGCAGTTTTCAGGGAACGAACACTGAAGCTTTCTTT CASSFQGTNTEAFF
- - TRBJ2-7 TRBV19 TGTGCCAGTACGCCTCGGGGCTCCCCCTACGAGCAGTACTTC CASTPRGSPYEQYF
few TRBD1 TRBJ1-1 TRBV28 TGTGCCAGCAGTCCCGGGACAGGCACTGAAGCTTTCTTT CASSPGTGTEAFF
- TRBD2 TRBJ2-5 TRBV6-1 TGTGCCAGCAGTTGGGCTAGCGGGAGGTACCAAGAGACCCAGTACTTC CASSWASGRYQETQYF
- - TRBJ2-7 TRBV15 TGTGCCACCAGCACCCCACGGGCAGGGCTTGGTTTGTACGAGCAGTACTTC CATSTPRAGLGLYEQYF
few - TRBJ2-1 TRBV6-2/TRBV6-3 TGTGCCAGCAGTTATTTCCGGACTCGCTCCTACAATGAGCAGTTCTTC CASSYFRTRSYNEQFF
- TRBD1 TRBJ1-5 TRBV6-8 TGTGCCAGCAGCCCAGGGGGGGCGCAGCAGCCCCAGCATTTT CASSPGGAQQPQHF
- TRBD1 TRBJ2-3 TRBV19 TGTGCCAGTAGTATCTCTAGTCCCGGGACAGGGACAGATACGCAGTATTTT CASSISSPGTGTDTQYF
few - TRBJ2-4 TRBV11-2 TGTGCCAGCAGCATGACAGAAGCCAAAAACATTCAGTACTTC CASSMTEAKNIQYF
- - TRBJ2-5 TRBV7-9 TGTGCCAGCACTTTAGGCGGGCGGCGGGAGACCCAGTACTTC CASTLGGRRETQYF
- - TRBJ1-5 TRBV20-1 TGCAGTGCTAGAGAAGCTGATCAGCCCCAGCATTTT CSAREADQPQHF
- - TRBJ2-3 TRBV4-1 TGCGCCAGCAGCCAACCCCGGGATACGCAGTATTTT CASSQPRDTQYF
- TRBD2 TRBJ2-7 TRBV7-4 TGTGCCAGCAGCCGCGGGGGGGATTACGAGCAGTACTTC CASSRGGDYEQYF
- - TRBJ2-1 TRBV2 TGTGCCAGCAGTGGAGTAAGGGGCCGCGGGTTCTTC CASSGVRGRGFF
- - TRBJ2-5 TRBV5-1 TGCGCCAGCAGCTTGGCCAGGGCAGAGACCCAGTACTTC CASSLARAETQYF
few - TRBJ2-7 TRBV11-2 TGTGCCAGCAGCTTACTCGGGGGTCTAGCACCAGCCTACGAGCAGTACTTC CASSLLGGLAPAYEQYF
- - TRBJ2-1 TRBV7-8 TGTGCCAGCAGCCCACCGGCCTGGAATGAGCAGTTCTTC CASSPPAWNEQFF
- - TRBJ1-4 TRBV12-3/TRBV12-4 TGTGCCAGCAGTTCCGGGACCGACAATGAAAAACTGTTTTTT CASSSGTDNEKLFF
few - TRBJ2-3 TRBV7-9 TGTGCCAGCAGCTTAAGCCGAGGCCCCTCCATAGATACGCAGTATTTT CASSLSRGPSIDTQYF
- TRBD1 TRBJ2-5 TRBV3-1 TGTGCCAGCAGCCACGGGACAGTCGGGCGAGAGACCCAGTACTTC CASSHGTVGRETQYF
few - TRBJ1-2 TRBV18 TGTGCCAGCTCACCAATCGGAGGATTCTATGGCTACACCTTC CASSPIGGFYGYTF
- - TRBJ2-1 TRBV7-2 TGTGCCAGCAGCTCCCTGGATGGGGCCTACAATGAGCAGTTCTTC CASSSLDGAYNEQFF
- - TRBJ2-3 TRBV4-1 TGCGCCAGCAGCCAAGTTGGGGGAGCGAGCACAGATACGCAGTATTTT CASSQVGGASTDTQYF
- TRBD2 TRBJ2-1 TRBV28 TGTGCCAGCAGTTGGTTAGCGGGAGTCAATGAGCAGTTCTTC CASSWLAGVNEQFF
few - TRBJ2-7 TRBV10-3 TGTGCCATCAAGGGCGGGACTCAAGATTACGAGCAGTACTTC CAIKGGTQDYEQYF
few TRBD1 TRBJ1-1 TRBV6-8 TGTGCCAGCTCCGTAACCGGGACAGCTATGAACACTGAAGCTTTCTTT CASSVTGTAMNTEAFF
few - TRBJ2-3 TRBV7-2 TGTGCCAGCAGCGAGGGGCTAGGGGATACGCAGTATTTT CASSEGLGDTQYF